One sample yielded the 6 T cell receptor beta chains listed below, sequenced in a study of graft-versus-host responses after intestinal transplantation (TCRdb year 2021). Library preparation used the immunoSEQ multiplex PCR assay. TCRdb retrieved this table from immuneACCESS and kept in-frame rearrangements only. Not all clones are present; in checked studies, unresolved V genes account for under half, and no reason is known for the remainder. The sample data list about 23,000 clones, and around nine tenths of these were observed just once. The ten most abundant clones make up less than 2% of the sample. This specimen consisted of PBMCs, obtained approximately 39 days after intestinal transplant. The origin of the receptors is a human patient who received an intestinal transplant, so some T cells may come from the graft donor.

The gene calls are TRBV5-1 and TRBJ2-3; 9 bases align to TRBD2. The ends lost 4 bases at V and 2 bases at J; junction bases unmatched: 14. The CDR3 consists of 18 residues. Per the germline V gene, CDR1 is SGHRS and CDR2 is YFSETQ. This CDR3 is CASSHSPRLAEYTDTQYF. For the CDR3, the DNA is TGCGCCAGCAGCCACTCCCCGCGACTAGCGGAATACACAGATACGCAGTATTTT.

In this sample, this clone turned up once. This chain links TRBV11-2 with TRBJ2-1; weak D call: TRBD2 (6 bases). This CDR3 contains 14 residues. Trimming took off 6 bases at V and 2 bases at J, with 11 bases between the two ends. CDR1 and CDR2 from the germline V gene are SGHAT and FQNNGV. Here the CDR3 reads CASRTTRTYNEQFF. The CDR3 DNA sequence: TGTGCCAGCAGAACGACTAGGACCTACAATGAGCAGTTCTTC.

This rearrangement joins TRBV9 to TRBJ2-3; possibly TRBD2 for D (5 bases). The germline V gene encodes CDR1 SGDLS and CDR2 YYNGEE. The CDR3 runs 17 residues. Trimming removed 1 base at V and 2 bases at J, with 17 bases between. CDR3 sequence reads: CASSVPQVGRATDTQYF. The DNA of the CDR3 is TGTGCCAGCAGCGTACCCCAGGTCGGGCGGGCCACAGATACGCAGTATTTT.

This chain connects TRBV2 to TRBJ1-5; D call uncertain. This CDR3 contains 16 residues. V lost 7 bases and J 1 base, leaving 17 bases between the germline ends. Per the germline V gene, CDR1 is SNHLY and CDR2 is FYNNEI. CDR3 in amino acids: CASNGVEAVSNQPQHF. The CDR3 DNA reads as TGTGCCAGCAACGGGGTGGAGGCGGTCAGCAATCAGCCCCAGCATTTT. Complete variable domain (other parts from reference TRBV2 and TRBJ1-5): EPEVTQTPSHQVTQMGQEVILRCVPISNHLYFYWYRQILGQKVEFLVSFYNNEISEKSEIFDDQFSVERPDGSNFTLKIRSTKLEDSAMYFCASNGVEAVSNQPQHFGDGTRLSIL.

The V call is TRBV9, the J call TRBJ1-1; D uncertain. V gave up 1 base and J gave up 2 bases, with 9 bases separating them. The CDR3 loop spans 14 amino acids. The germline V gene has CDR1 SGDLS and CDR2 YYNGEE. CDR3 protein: CASSVHEGNTEAFF. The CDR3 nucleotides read TGTGCCAGCAGCGTACATGAGGGTAACACTGAAGCTTTCTTT.

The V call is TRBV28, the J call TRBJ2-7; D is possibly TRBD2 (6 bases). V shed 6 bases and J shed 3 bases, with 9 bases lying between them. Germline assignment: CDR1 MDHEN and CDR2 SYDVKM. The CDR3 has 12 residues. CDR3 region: CASRDYHYEQYF. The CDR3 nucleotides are TGTGCCAGCAGGGACTACCACTACGAGCAGTACTTC. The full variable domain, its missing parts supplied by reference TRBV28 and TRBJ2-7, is DVKVTQSSRYLVKRTGEKVFLECVQDMDHENMFWYRQDPGLGLRLIYFSYDVKMKEKGDIPEGYSVSREKKERFSLILESASTNQTSMYLCASRDYHYEQYFGPGTRLTVT.